These 18 T cell receptor beta chains originate from one sample sequenced in a study of vaccination effects on CD4 cells after COVID-19. Antigen specificity for these receptors is unknown. Expansion of antigen-specific CD4+ T cells with viral peptide pools was carried out by the ViraFEST assay before sequencing. Cultured cells yielded isolated CD4+ T cells after approximately nine days. Participants completed two doses of the BNT162b2 or mRNA-1273 vaccine. The protocol was immunoSEQ multiplex PCR, while the TCRdb copy is restricted to in-frame clones and leaves out a portion. The table has approximately 30,000 clones, about four fifths seen once. This material consisted of CD4+ T cells from PBMCs cultured with HCoV-NL63 spike peptides, taken after COVID-19 vaccination. All receptors derive from a human donor who received a COVID-19 vaccine. Some clones in this sample may be carry-over from other donors' samples.

The chain is built from TRBV6-2 or TRBV6-3 and TRBJ1-5, with D unresolved. Germline CDR1 and CDR2: MNHEY and SVGEGT. Trimming removed 1 base at V and 5 bases at J, with 6 bases between. The CDR3 has 13 residues. In nucleotides, the CDR3 is TGTGCCAGCAGTTACTGGAAGGATCAGCCCCAGCATTTT. It specifies CASSYWKDQPQHF.

This clone has just a few counts. V usage is TRBV24-1 and J usage is TRBJ1-5; D is unclear. This CDR3 region has 13 residues. V dropped 8 bases and J dropped 9 bases, with 16 bases sitting between them. Germline CDR1 KGHDR, CDR2 SFDVKD. The CDR3 coding sequence is TGTGCCACCAAGTCGTCGGTGCCGCGGCCCCAGCATTTT. This translates into CATKSSVPRPQHF.

The V and J genes are TRBV5-6 and TRBJ2-1; a possible D gene is TRBD1 (6 bases). Trimming left V 2 bases short and J 5 bases short, with 14 bases between. The CDR3 covers 15 residues. The germline V gene encodes CDR1 SGHDT and CDR2 YYEEEE. CDR3 residues: CASSFLAGTNNEQFF. CDR3 DNA sequence: TGTGCCAGCAGCTTCCTAGCCGGGACAAACAATGAGCAGTTCTTC.

This clone appeared a single time. The chain couples TRBV9 to TRBJ2-2; 8 positions agree with TRBD2. CDR3 size: 16 residues. Germline V lookup: CDR1 SGDLS, CDR2 YYNGEE. Germline trimming cut 2 bases from V and 3 bases from J; bases unmatched to any gene: 6. The CDR3 region is CASSVDGGDYTGELFF. The CDR3 coding sequence is TGTGCCAGCAGCGTGGACGGGGGGGATTACACCGGGGAGCTGTTTTTT. The entire variable domain, with the rest obtained from reference TRBV9 and TRBJ2-2, is as follows: DSGVTQTPKHLITATGQRVTLRCSPRSGDLSVYWYQQSLDQGLQFLIQYYNGEERAKGNILERFSAQQFPDLHSELNLSSLELGDSALYFCASSVDGGDYTGELFFGEGSRLTVL.

The genes are TRBV6-5 and TRBJ1-3, with 9 bases that match TRBD1. The CDR3 has 13 amino acids. Germline CDR1 reads MNHEY; CDR2 reads SVGAGI. CDR3 in DNA: TGTGCTGGGGGACAGGGATCTGGAAACACCATATATTTT. This codes for CAGGQGSGNTIYF.

The chain is built from TRBV24-1 and TRBJ2-5; tentatively, D is TRBD2 (5 bases). The germline V gene encodes CDR1 KGHDR and CDR2 SFDVKD. The CDR3 totals 13 residues. Trimming removed 5 bases from V and 9 bases from J, with 15 bases in between. DNA for the CDR3: TGTGCCACCAGTGCAGGAGCCGGGGTGGCCCAGTACTTC. This sequence encodes CATSAGAGVAQYF.

This rearrangement joins TRBV4-1 to TRBJ2-6; 7 nucleotides match TRBD2. Germline values: CDR1 MGHRA, CDR2 YSYEKL. Trimming at V came to 4 bases and at J to 1 base, leaving 7 bases not matched to a gene. The CDR3 contains 17 residues. The CDR3 DNA is TGCGCCAGCAGCCGGGGGGGAATCGTATCTGGGGCCAACGTCCTGACTTTC. Translated, it gives CASSRGGIVSGANVLTF.

V is TRBV6-5 and J is TRBJ1-2; TRBD1 matches 8 bases. J lost 9 bases, V lost 5 bases, and 11 bases had no gene match. Germline CDR1 MNHEY, CDR2 SVGAGI. The CDR3 length is 14 residues. In DNA, the CDR3 is TGTGCCAGCAGTAGAACCGGGACAGGTTACAGCTACACCTTC. Protein product: CASSRTGTGYSYTF.

This sequence joins TRBV24-1 and TRBJ1-2, with 8 bases identical to TRBD1. Germline CDR1 KGHDR, CDR2 SFDVKD. With 3 bases clipped from V and 6 bases from J, the junction kept 8 bases outside the gene matches. The CDR3 is 15 residues long. The chain's CDR3 is CATSDATDRGHGYTF. CDR3 coding DNA: TGTGCCACCAGTGATGCGACCGACAGGGGACATGGCTACACCTTC.

This clone occurred once. This chain connects TRBV12-5 to TRBJ2-3; the D call may be TRBD1 or TRBD2 (5 bases each). The ends were cut back, 3 bases at V and 0 bases at J, with 10 bases in the middle. The V gene's germline CDR1 is LGHNT and CDR2 FRNRAP. CDR3 length: 15 amino acids. The CDR3 DNA follows: TGTGCTAGTGGTTTCGGGACGCTTAGCACAGATACGCAGTATTTT. It encodes CASGFGTLSTDTQYF.

V usage is TRBV19 and J usage is TRBJ1-2; tentative D call: TRBD1 (6 bases). This CDR3 comprises 16 residues. V lost 6 bases and J 9 bases, leaving 26 bases between the germline ends. Germline values: CDR1 LNHDA, CDR2 SQIVND (reference sequence). The CDR3 here is CASRPPSGGSGRSYTF. The CDR3 nucleotides read TGTGCCAGTAGGCCCCCATCTGGGGGCTCCGGCCGGAGCTACACCTTC.

This clone was found a few times. The chain employs TRBV4-3 and TRBJ2-2; D gene uncertain. Germline CDR1 LGHNA, CDR2 YSLEER. The V end lost 0 bases, the J end lost 4 bases, and 12 bases lay between the germline ends. The CDR3 consists of 16 residues. CDR3 sequence reads: CASSQDLDYSTGELFF. The CDR3 DNA sequence: TGCGCCAGCAGCCAAGATCTGGATTACTCCACCGGGGAGCTGTTTTTT.

The rearrangement joins TRBV18 to TRBJ2-5; a weak D match, TRBD2 (6 bases). The germline CDR1 and CDR2 sequences are KGHSH and LQKENI. This CDR3 has 15 residues. V lost 2 bases, J lost 0 bases, and 10 bases lay in between. In nucleotides, the CDR3 is TGTGCCAGCTCACCAGAGGGACTTCACCAAGAGACCCAGTACTTC. Translated: CASSPEGLHQETQYF.

The gene calls are TRBV7-8 and TRBJ2-1, with TRBD2 identical over 11 bases. CDR3 length equals 18 residues. Trimming took 2 bases from V and 0 from J; bases not matched to a gene: 6. The germline gives CDR1 SGHVS, CDR2 FQNEAQ. The CDR3 here is CASSLRLAGSSSYNEQFF. DNA of the CDR3: TGTGCCAGCAGCTTACGACTAGCGGGGTCGAGCTCCTACAATGAGCAGTTCTTC.

V is TRBV25-1 and J is TRBJ1-1; D may be TRBD1 (5 bases). Deletions cut 7 bases from V and 9 bases from J, with 12 bases between. CDR3 length: 11 residues. The germline gives CDR1 MGHDK, CDR2 SYGVNS. The DNA for the CDR3 is TGTGCCAGCACCAGGGAAAAGAAAGCTTTCTTT. It yields the protein CASTREKKAFF.

The chain employs TRBV11-2 and TRBJ1-2; D perhaps matches TRBD1 (6 bases). The CDR3 consists of 16 residues. V dropped 5 bases and J dropped 0 bases, with 16 bases sitting between them. Germline-derived CDR1 and CDR2 are SGHAT and FQNNGV. CDR3 protein: CASSLLTGKANYGYTF. CDR3 coding DNA: TGTGCCAGCAGCCTCCTTACAGGGAAAGCTAACTATGGCTACACCTTC.

The chain carries TRBV7-3 and TRBJ2-1; tentatively, D is TRBD1 or TRBD2 (5 bases each). This CDR3 contains 13 residues. Trimming took 1 base from V and 9 from J, leaving 10 bases between them. Germline V gene lookup returns CDR1 SGHTA and CDR2 FQGTGA. CDR3 nucleotide sequence: TGTGCCAGCAGCTTAAAATTAGGGACTGAGCAGTTCTTC. It codes for CASSLKLGTEQFF.

V is TRBV11-1 and J is TRBJ2-7; D uncertain. This CDR3 comprises 13 residues. The V gene lost 1 base and the J gene lost 3 bases, with 7 bases spanning the gap. Germline CDR1 and CDR2: SGHAT and FQDESV (reference sequence). In DNA, the CDR3 is TGTGCCAGCAGCTTAGTCCGAGACTACGAGCAGTACGTC. Translation: CASSLVRDYEQYV.